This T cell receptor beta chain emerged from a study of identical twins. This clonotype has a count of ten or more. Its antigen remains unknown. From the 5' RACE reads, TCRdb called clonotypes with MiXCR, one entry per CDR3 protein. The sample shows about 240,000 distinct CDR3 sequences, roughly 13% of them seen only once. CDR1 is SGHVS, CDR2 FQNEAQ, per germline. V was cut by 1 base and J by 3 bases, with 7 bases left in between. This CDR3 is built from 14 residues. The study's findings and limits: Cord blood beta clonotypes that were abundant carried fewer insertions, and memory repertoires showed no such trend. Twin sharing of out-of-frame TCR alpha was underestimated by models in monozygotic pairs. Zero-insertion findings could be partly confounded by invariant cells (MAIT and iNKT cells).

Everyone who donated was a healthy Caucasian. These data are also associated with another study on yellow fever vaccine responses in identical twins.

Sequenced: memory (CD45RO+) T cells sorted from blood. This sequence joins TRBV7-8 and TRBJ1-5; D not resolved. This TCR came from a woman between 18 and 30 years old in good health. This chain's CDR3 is CASSLDGVNQPQHF. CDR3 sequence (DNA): TGTGCCAGCAGCTTAGATGGAGTCAATCAGCCCCAGCATTTT.